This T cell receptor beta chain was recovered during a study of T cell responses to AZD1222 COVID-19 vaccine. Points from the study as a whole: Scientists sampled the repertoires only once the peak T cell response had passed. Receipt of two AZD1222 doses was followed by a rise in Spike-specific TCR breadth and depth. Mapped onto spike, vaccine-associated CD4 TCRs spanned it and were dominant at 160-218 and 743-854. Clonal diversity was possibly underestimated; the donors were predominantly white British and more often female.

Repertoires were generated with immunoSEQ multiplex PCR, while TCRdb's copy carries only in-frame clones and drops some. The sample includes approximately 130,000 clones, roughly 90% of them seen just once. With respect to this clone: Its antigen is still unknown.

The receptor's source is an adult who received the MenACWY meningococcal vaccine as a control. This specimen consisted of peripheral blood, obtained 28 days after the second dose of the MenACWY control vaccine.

DNA of the CDR3: TGTGCCAGTAGTACTGGGACAGGGGTGGCAGATACGCAGTATTTT. Translated: CASSTGTGVADTQYF. The chain is built from TRBV19 and TRBJ2-3; the match to TRBD1 covers 10 bases. The germline gives CDR1 LNHDA, CDR2 SQIVND (reference sequence). The V gene end was trimmed by 4 bases and the J gene end by 4 bases; junction bases not matched to a gene: 5. The CDR3 is made up of 15 amino acids.